The T cell receptor beta chain under discussion was sequenced for a study of neurological immune-mediated disorders. TCRdb passed the 5' RACE reads through MiXCR, listing each CDR3 protein once. Altogether around 61,000 distinct CDR3 sequences are present, approximately 5.1% being singletons, with the ten largest covering 5.6%. V shed 4 bases and J shed 2 bases, with 11 bases lying between them. CDR3 length equals 14 residues. Germline lookup yields CDR1 SGHDT and CDR2 YYEEEE. This clonotype came up many times. The V gene is TRBV5-6, the J gene TRBJ2-3, with D perhaps matching TRBD1 or TRBD2 (5 bases each). Sequencing was carried out using PBMCs. The receptor was derived from a human donor with multiple sclerosis. The donor label of this sample is uncertain. In DNA form, the CDR3 reads TGTGCCAGCAGCCTCATGGGGGTCACAGATACGCAGTATTTT. Translation gives CASSLMGVTDTQYF.